These 10 T cell receptor beta chains came from one sample sequenced in a study of OX40 agonist ivuxolimab in advanced cancers. Data came from immunoSEQ multiplex PCR; TCRdb stores just in-frame clones and leaves some out. The data show about 20,000 clones, approximately 85% seen once. The starting material was CD4+ or CD8+ T cells sorted from blood, obtained in a trial of the OX40 agonist ivuxolimab. These receptors were obtained from an adult with an advanced solid tumor such as melanoma, head and neck, liver or kidney cancer.

V usage is TRBV4-3 and J usage is TRBJ2-5, with 8 bases lining up with TRBD2. Trimming at V came to 1 base and at J to 2 bases, leaving 12 bases not matched to a gene. CDR1 is LGHNA, CDR2 YSLEER, per germline. The CDR3 spans 18 residues. CDR3 sequence reads: CASSQGPLGSGGQETQYF. In DNA, the CDR3 is TGCGCCAGCAGCCAAGGTCCCCTTGGGAGCGGGGGACAAGAGACCCAGTACTTC.

The chain recombines TRBV10-1 with TRBJ2-2; D is ambiguous. The length of the CDR3 is 15 residues. Trimming cost V 2 bases and J 0 bases, with 7 bases left between them. The germline V gene encodes CDR1 WNHNN and CDR2 SYGVQD (reference sequence). DNA for the CDR3: TGCGCCAGCAGTGAGGTTGGGACGAACACCGGGGAGCTGTTTTTT. Translating it yields CASSEVGTNTGELFF.

The chain uses TRBV7-9 and TRBJ1-5; D not certain. CDR3 size: 12 residues. The V gene lost 8 bases and the J gene lost 1 base, with 6 bases spanning the gap. CDR1 is SEHNR, CDR2 FQNEAQ, per germline (reference sequence). The CDR3 sequence: CASEGSNQPQHF. The CDR3 nucleotides are TGTGCCAGCGAAGGGAGCAATCAGCCCCAGCATTTT.

This clone was observed a handful of times. The chain uses TRBV28 and TRBJ1-1; D perhaps matches TRBD1 (6 bases). The V and J ends lost 4 bases and 7 bases respectively, with 19 bases between them. This CDR3 is 15 amino acids long. Germline V gene sequence: CDR1 MDHEN, CDR2 SYDVKM. CDR3 protein: CASSSNEGGKGEAFF. CDR3 bases: TGTGCCAGCAGTTCTAATGAGGGGGGCAAGGGTGAAGCTTTCTTT.

A single count supports this clone. The J gene is TRBJ1-4, the V gene TRBV5-6; 7 nucleotides align to TRBD1. V gave up 2 bases and J gave up 10 bases; unmatched junction bases: 8. Per the germline V gene, CDR1 is SGHDT and CDR2 is YYEEEE. The length of the CDR3 is 14 residues. Written as DNA, the CDR3 is TGTGCCAGCAGCTTTTCCTCGAACAGGGGAAAACTGTTTTTT. It translates to CASSFSSNRGKLFF.

This sequence joins TRBV29-1 and TRBJ1-1; TRBD1 might be the D (6 bases). The CDR3 consists of 13 residues. The germline V gene encodes CDR1 SQVTM and CDR2 ANQGSEA. V lost 2 bases and J lost 0, with 7 bases in between. The CDR3 loop is CSVETGMNTEAFF. In DNA form, the CDR3 reads TGCAGCGTTGAAACAGGGATGAACACTGAAGCTTTCTTT.

The chain combines TRBV25-1 with TRBJ2-5; no clear D. Germline lookup yields CDR1 MGHDK and CDR2 SYGVNS. The CDR3 is 13 amino acids. Trimming removed 5 bases at V and 0 bases at J, with 7 bases between. CDR3 residues: CASSYGYQETQYF. For the CDR3, the DNA is TGTGCCAGCAGTTACGGGTACCAAGAGACCCAGTACTTC.

The V gene is TRBV4-1, the J gene TRBJ2-7, with 8 positions matching TRBD1. CDR3 length: 14 residues. Losses at the gene ends were 4 bases for V and 4 bases for J; bases not matched to a gene: 6. Germline CDR1 is MGHRA and CDR2 is YSYEKL. CDR3 bases: TGCGCCAGCAGCCCCGGACAGGGTAGGTACGAGCAGTACTTC. This codes for CASSPGQGRYEQYF.

This chain uses TRBV30 with TRBJ1-1; possibly TRBD1 for D (5 bases). CDR3 size: 12 residues. V shed 6 bases and J shed 2 bases, with 10 bases lying between them. Germline V gives CDR1 GTSNPN, CDR2 SVGIG (reference sequence). The CDR3 bases are TGTGCCTGCGGGGACGGTAACACTGAAGCTTTCTTT. Translating gives CACGDGNTEAFF.

The chain employs TRBV19 and TRBJ1-1; maybe TRBD1 (6 bases). Germline-derived CDR1 and CDR2 are LNHDA and SQIVND (reference sequence). The length of the CDR3 is 14 residues. The V and J ends lost 7 bases and 4 bases respectively, with 16 bases between them. The chain's CDR3 is CASKYTGGATEAFF. The DNA of the CDR3 is TGTGCCAGTAAATATACGGGGGGGGCCACTGAAGCTTTCTTT.